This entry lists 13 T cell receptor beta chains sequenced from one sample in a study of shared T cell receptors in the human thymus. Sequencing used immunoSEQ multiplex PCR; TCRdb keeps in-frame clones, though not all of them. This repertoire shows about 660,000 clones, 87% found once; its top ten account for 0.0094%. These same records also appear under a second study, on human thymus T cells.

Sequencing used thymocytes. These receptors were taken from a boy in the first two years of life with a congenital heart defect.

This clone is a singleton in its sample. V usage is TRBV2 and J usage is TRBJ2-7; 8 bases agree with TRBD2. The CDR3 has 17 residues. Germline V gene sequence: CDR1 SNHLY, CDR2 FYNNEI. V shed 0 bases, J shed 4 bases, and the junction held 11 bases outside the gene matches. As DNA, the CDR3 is TGTGCCAGCAGTGAAGCGCTTCGGGGGGGGGACCATTACGAGCAGTACTTC. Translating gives CASSEALRGGDHYEQYF.

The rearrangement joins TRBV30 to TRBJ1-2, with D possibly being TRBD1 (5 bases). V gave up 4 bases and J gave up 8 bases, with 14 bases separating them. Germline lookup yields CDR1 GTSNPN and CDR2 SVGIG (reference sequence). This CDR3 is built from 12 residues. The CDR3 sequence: CAWIRGKLGYTF. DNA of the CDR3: TGTGCCTGGATTCGGGGGAAATTAGGCTACACCTTC.

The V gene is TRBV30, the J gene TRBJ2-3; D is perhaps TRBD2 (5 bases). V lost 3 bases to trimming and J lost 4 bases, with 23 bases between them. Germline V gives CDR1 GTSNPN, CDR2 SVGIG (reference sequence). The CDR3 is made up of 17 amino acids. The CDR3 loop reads CAWRTSASRYGADTQYF. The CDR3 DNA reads TGTGCCTGGAGAACGTCCGCGAGTAGGTACGGGGCAGATACGCAGTATTTT. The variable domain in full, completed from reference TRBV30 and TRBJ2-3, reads SQTIHQWPATLVQPVGSPLSLECTVEGTSNPNLYWYRQAAGRGLQLLFYSVGIGQISSEVPQNLSASRPQDRQFILSSKKLLLSDSGFYLCAWRTSASRYGADTQYFGPGTRLTVL.

The CDR3 bases are TGTGCCAGCAGCCCCCGGGGGACAGGGAGGTTGGGCACTGAAGCTTTCTTT. It encodes CASSPRGTGRLGTEAFF. The gene calls are TRBV28 and TRBJ1-1; 9 positions agree with TRBD1. Germline values: CDR1 MDHEN, CDR2 SYDVKM. This CDR3 is built from 17 residues. V lost 6 bases, J lost 4 bases, and 15 bases stayed unmatched.

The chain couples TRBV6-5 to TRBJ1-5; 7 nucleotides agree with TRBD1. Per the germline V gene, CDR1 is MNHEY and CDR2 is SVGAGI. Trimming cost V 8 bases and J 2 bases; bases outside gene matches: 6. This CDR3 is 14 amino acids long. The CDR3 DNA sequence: TGTGCCAGCGGGACAGTTCGCGGCAATCAGCCCCAGCATTTT. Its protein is CASGTVRGNQPQHF.

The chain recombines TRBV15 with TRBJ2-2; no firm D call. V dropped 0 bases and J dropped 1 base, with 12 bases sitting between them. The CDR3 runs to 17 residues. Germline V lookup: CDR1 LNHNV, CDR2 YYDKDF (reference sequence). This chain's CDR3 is CATSRDRYSLNTGELFF. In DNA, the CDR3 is TGTGCCACCAGCAGAGATCGGTATAGCCTGAACACCGGGGAGCTGTTTTTT.

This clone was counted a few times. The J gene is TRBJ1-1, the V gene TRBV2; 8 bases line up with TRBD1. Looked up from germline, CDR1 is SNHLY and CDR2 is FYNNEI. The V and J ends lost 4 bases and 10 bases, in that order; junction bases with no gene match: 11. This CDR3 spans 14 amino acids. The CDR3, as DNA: TGTGCCAGCAGTGGGGACCTCAGGGGGCTGGGAGCTTTCTTT. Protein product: CASSGDLRGLGAFF.

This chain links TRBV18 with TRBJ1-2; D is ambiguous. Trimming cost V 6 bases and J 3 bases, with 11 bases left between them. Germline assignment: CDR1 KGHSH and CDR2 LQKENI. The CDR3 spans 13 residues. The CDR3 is CASSPERDYGYTF. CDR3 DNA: TGTGCCAGCTCTCCGGAGAGGGACTATGGCTACACCTTC.

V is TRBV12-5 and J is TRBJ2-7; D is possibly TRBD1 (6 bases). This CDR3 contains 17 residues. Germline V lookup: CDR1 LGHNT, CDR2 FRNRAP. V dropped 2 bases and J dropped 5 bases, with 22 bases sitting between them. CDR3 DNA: TGTGCTAGTGGTTTGTCCTACGCCGGGACACTTCACGACGAGCAGTACTTC. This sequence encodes CASGLSYAGTLHDEQYF.

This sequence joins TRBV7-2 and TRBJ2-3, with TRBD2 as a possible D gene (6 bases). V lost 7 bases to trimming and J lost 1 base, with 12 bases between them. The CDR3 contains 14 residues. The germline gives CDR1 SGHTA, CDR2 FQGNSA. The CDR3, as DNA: TGTGCCAGCATCCCCTCTAGCGGCACAGATACGCAGTATTTT. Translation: CASIPSSGTDTQYF.

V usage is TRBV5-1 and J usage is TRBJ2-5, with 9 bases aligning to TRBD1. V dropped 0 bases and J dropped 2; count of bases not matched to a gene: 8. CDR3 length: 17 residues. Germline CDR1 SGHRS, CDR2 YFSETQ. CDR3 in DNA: TGCGCCAGCAGCTTGGAATATGGGACAGGGATACAAGAGACCCAGTACTTC. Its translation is CASSLEYGTGIQETQYF.

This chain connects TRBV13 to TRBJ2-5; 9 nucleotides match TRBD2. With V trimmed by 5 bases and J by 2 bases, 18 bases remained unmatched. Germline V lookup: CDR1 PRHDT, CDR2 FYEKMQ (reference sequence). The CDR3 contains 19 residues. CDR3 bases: TGTGCCAGCAGCCTATCGGGACTAGCAAGGCGGGATCGGCAAGAGACCCAGTACTTC. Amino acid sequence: CASSLSGLARRDRQETQYF.

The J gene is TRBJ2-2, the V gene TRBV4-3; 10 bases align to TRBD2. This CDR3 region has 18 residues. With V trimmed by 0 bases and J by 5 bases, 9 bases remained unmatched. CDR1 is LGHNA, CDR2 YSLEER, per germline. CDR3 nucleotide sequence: TGCGCCAGCAGCCAAGAGTTGCTAGCGGGAGCTGGGACCGGGGAGCTGTTTTTT. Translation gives CASSQELLAGAGTGELFF.